The clone carrying this T cell receptor (beta chain) showed up just a few times. What it binds is not known. This sample is part of a study of shared clonotypes between healthy human individuals. Broader study findings: In a few donors, about 5% of naive CD4 clonotypes appeared in common.

For each subset, genomic DNA was distributed in equal portions over several immunoSEQ plates. Method: immunoSEQ multiplex PCR; TCRdb's copy keeps in-frame clones and lacks some. The sample comprises some 680,000 clones, more than 70% of which are singletons, and around 1.8% rests with the top ten. Sequenced sample: memory CD4+ T cells sorted from blood. Subset here: CD45RA-negative fraction. This sequence originates from a woman aged 25 to 39 in good health.

CDR3 region: CASSPPGQGHQPQHF. The CDR3 DNA reads TGTGCCAGCTCACCTCCTGGGCAGGGGCATCAGCCCCAGCATTTT. The genes are TRBV18 and TRBJ1-5, with D possibly matching TRBD1 (6 bases). Germline lookup yields CDR1 KGHSH and CDR2 LQKENI. This CDR3 has 15 amino acids. V was trimmed by 3 bases and J by 5 bases, leaving 14 bases between them.